This TCR beta chain was captured by sequencing in a study of blood T cell repertoires in COVID-19. CDR1 is MNHNS, CDR2 SASEGT, per germline. Trimming shortened V by 1 base and J by 8 bases, and 9 bases separated the two germline ends. There are 14 residues in the CDR3. Method: immunoSEQ multiplex PCR; TCRdb's copy keeps in-frame clones and lacks some. The sample lists more than 450,000 clones; approximately 90% were seen once. This clonotype originated in a woman under 30 who had recovered from COVID-19. The specimen sequenced was PBMCs or T cells enriched from blood (not recorded which). The chain employs TRBV6-1 and TRBJ1-6; weak D call: TRBD1 (5 bases). CDR3 DNA: TGTGCCAGCAGTGAAGATGGCAGGGATTCACCCCTCCACTTT. It specifies CASSEDGRDSPLHF.